Reported below is one TCR beta chain. Its antigen is as yet unknown. V lost 3 bases and J 4 bases, leaving 19 bases between the germline ends. This CDR3 has 16 amino acids. Germline V gives CDR1 SGHRS, CDR2 YFSETQ. This sample was taken from a study of blood T cells in healthy people across ages. Study-wide findings and caveats: Per million T cells, the diversity of TCR beta decreased roughly linearly as age advanced. Unknown donor CMV status possibly confounded expanded clonotype changes.

A second PCR, run for roughly 7 to 12 cycles, used a sample-barcoded 5' primer plus a J-beta primer mix. All cDNA molecules were each tagged by a template-switch adaptor with 12 random nucleotides. TCRdb independently ran MiXCR on the 5' RACE reads; one entry per CDR3 protein. The repertoire holds hundreds of thousands of distinct CDR3 sequences, with less than 25% as singletons. These data were also reused for a study on T cells of mothers and their children. That investigation notes: Similar thymic selection effects on TCR recombination output appear in pairs, both related and unrelated.

Material: blood. This chain links TRBV5-1 with TRBJ2-5; D is ambiguous. This receptor was taken from a boy aged 5 to 17 in good health. CDR3 in amino acids: CASSSLLMAPGETQYF. In nucleotides, the CDR3 is TGCGCCAGCAGCTCCCTCTTAATGGCCCCCGGAGAGACCCAGTACTTC.